This T cell receptor (beta chain) appears in the sequencing data of a study of cytomegalovirus exposure and HLA in healthy donors. Whole-study findings and limits: The study designated about 160 TCR beta chains cytomegalovirus-associated.

The CDR3 length is 14 residues. V shed 3 bases and J shed 6 bases, with 13 bases lying between them. Germline CDR1 and CDR2: SGHTA and FQGNSA. About this clone itself: What it binds is not known.

Libraries were prepared by immunoSEQ multiplex PCR; TCRdb keeps only in-frame clonotypes and omits some of them. Of 190,000 or so clones listed, about 80% are singletons. The chain recombines TRBV7-2 with TRBJ2-3, with a possible D match to TRBD2 (5 bases). The receptor comes from a woman aged 18-29 years in good health and CMV-seropositive. Sequencing was carried out using PBMCs. The CDR3 nucleotides read TGTGCCAGCAGCTTCACCTTAACGGGGGATACGCAGTATTTT. Amino acid sequence: CASSFTLTGDTQYF.